This note documents a single T cell receptor (beta chain) sequence. Looked up from germline, CDR1 is SGHTA and CDR2 is FQGNSA. Trimming at V came to 6 bases and at J to 4 bases, leaving 7 bases not matched to a gene. CDR3 size: 15 residues. The data are from a study of blood T cell repertoires in COVID-19. Overall study context: Spain, Italy and the United States supplied samples that represented acute and convalescent COVID-19. From T cells, B-cell-depleted T cells, or PBMCs came the material, which was cDNA or gDNA.

Original handling: Nucleated cell number was recorded as an estimate derived from reference gene primer amplification. Here immunoSEQ multiplex PCR was the method, and the copy in TCRdb shows in-frame clones only, minus some. V, J and clone size are those of that table, while D and trimming were read from the DNA. The table records 110,000 to 150,000 clones, roughly 91% of them present only once. The sequenced sample consisted of peripheral blood. The chain couples TRBV7-2 to TRBJ2-2, with 8 bases matching TRBD1. The receptor was isolated from a man in his 60s with active or convalescent COVID-19. The CDR3 is CASREQGVGTGELFF. The CDR3 nucleotides read TGTGCCAGCAGGGAACAGGGGGTCGGCACCGGGGAGCTGTTTTTT.